These 8 T cell receptor beta chains were sequenced from one sample in a study of cytomegalovirus exposure and HLA in healthy donors. Vbeta (60) and Jbeta (13) primers were used in the PCR. Data came from immunoSEQ multiplex PCR; TCRdb stores just in-frame clones and leaves some out. The sample includes some 200,000 clones, about 80% seen only once; the top ten take roughly 1.9%. Sequencing used PBMCs. The receptor set was obtained from a man aged 18-30 years in good health and CMV-seronegative.

The chain combines TRBV4-3 with TRBJ2-2, with 13 bases fitting TRBD2. With 1 base clipped from V and 7 bases from J, the junction kept 6 bases outside the gene matches. Germline CDR1 is LGHNA and CDR2 is YSLEER. The CDR3 runs 17 residues. The CDR3 DNA reads TGCGCCAGCAGCCAAGGACTAGCGGGGGGTCCGGGCGGGGAGCTGTTTTTT. Protein product: CASSQGLAGGPGGELFF.

The V gene is TRBV28, the J gene TRBJ2-3, with TRBD1 identical over 7 bases. The V gene's germline CDR1 is MDHEN and CDR2 SYDVKM. Germline trimming cut 4 bases from V and 4 bases from J; bases unmatched to any gene: 5. CDR3 length: 14 amino acids. DNA of the CDR3: TGTGCCAGCAGTTCGGACAGGATGGCAGATACGCAGTATTTT. Its translation: CASSSDRMADTQYF.

V gene TRBV7-9 combines with J gene TRBJ2-5; TRBD2 might be the D (5 bases). CDR1 is SEHNR, CDR2 FQNEAQ, per germline (reference sequence). CDR3 length: 14 amino acids. V was shortened by 8 bases and J by 3 bases, with 16 bases between the two germline ends. The CDR3 DNA sequence: TGTGCCAGCGTCGCGGCACTAGGAGAAGAGACCCAGTACTTC. Protein sequence: CASVAALGEETQYF.

The chain has TRBV14 and TRBJ2-7; D might be TRBD1 (5 bases). V dropped 1 base and J dropped 6 bases, with 16 bases sitting between them. Germline CDR1 reads SGHDN; CDR2 reads FVKESK. The CDR3 is 15 residues long. Here the CDR3 DNA reads TGTGCCAGCAGCCAAGTGTCGTCCAGGGTTGGCGAGCAGTACTTC. Residues: CASSQVSSRVGEQYF.

This chain joins TRBV19 and TRBJ1-6; the D is unclear. CDR3 length: 13 residues. In germline, CDR1 is LNHDA, CDR2 SQIVND (reference sequence). Trimming left V 5 bases short and J 7 bases short, with 9 bases between. The CDR3 DNA is TGTGCCAGTAGTGCCGGAGGCAATTCACCCCTCCACTTT. This sequence encodes CASSAGGNSPLHF.

The chain uses TRBV6-6 and TRBJ2-5; perhaps TRBD2 as D (6 bases). Judging by the DNA end, TRBJ2-7 fits better; the J call may be wrong. This CDR3 contains 14 residues. CDR1 and CDR2 (germline): MNHNY, SVGAGI (reference sequence). DNA for the CDR3: TGTGCCAGCAGCCGCGGGACGGCTAGAGACGAGCAGTACTTC. This gives the protein CASSRGTARDEQYF.

J is TRBJ2-1 and V is TRBV28; TRBD2 matches at 9 bases. Germline V gives CDR1 MDHEN, CDR2 SYDVKM. The CDR3 contains 15 residues. J lost 2 bases, V lost 6 bases, and 5 bases had no gene match. The CDR3 loop is CASSLLAGAYNEQFF. Written as DNA, the CDR3 is TGTGCCAGCAGCCTATTAGCGGGAGCCTACAATGAGCAGTTCTTC.

This chain links TRBV7-8 with TRBJ2-1; D perhaps matches TRBD2 (6 bases). Germline V gives CDR1 SGHVS, CDR2 FQNEAQ. The CDR3 sequence is 14 residues long. V lost 4 bases, J lost 3 bases, and 10 bases lay in between. CDR3 coding DNA: TGTGCCAGCAGCTCCGGGACTCTCTACAATGAGCAGTTCTTC. This codes for CASSSGTLYNEQFF.